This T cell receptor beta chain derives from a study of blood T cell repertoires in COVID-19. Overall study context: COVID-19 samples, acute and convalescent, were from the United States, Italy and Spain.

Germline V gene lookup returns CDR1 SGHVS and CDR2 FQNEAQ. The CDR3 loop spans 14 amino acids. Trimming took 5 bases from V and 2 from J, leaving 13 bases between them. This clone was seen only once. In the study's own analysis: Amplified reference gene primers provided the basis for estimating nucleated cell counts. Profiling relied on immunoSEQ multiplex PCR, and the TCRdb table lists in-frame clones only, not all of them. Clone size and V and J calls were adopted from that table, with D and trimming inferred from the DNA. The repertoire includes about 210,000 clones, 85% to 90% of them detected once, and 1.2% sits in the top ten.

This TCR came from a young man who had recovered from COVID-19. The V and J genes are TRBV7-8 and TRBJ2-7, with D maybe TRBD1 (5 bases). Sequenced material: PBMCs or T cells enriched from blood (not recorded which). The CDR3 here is CASSTRQNPYEQYF. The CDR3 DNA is TGTGCCAGCAGCACCCGACAGAATCCCTACGAGCAGTACTTC.